This T cell receptor beta chain was captured by sequencing in a study of molecular identifiers for immune sequencing clone quantification. Study-level points and caveats: Clones above 20 RNA copies held over 99% of effector molecules, under 1% in naive cells. Amid about a million naive cells, spiked Jurkat TCR RNA from one cell was reportedly still detectable.

It was from around 20,000 to 1,000,000 sorted cells, with 10%, 30% or 50% RNA, that naive CD8 libraries came. CD8+CD4-CCR7+CD45RA+ cells were sorted as naive CD8 T cells. TCRdb re-derived calls from the PCR reads in MiXCR, one entry per CDR3 protein. The table shows a few hundred thousand distinct CDR3 sequences, with roughly a fifth occurring only once. This clonotype was seen a few times. Its specificity is unknown. The receptor comes from a human donor in good health. Some libraries in this study had Jurkat cell RNA spiked in. Sequenced: naive CD8+ T cells from blood, with Jurkat cell RNA spiked in. Subset meaning: FACS-sorted CD8+CD4-CCR7+CD45RA+ naive T cells.

The CDR3 nucleotides read TGCAGTGCTAGTGCGGGACAGGGGGCTAAAGGCAATCAGCCCCAGCATTTT. It specifies CSASAGQGAKGNQPQHF. The chain combines TRBV20-1 with TRBJ1-5; 12 nucleotides match TRBD1. V shed 3 bases, J shed 2 bases, and the junction held 8 bases outside the gene matches. CDR3 length: 17 amino acids. CDR1 and CDR2 (germline): DFQATT, SNEGSKA (reference sequence).